Reported below is one TCR beta chain. Sequencing used immunoSEQ multiplex PCR; TCRdb keeps in-frame clones, though not all of them. The table records about 60,000 clones, almost 95% of them present only once. Germline CDR1 and CDR2: GTSNPN and SVGIG (reference sequence). The CDR3 is made up of 13 amino acids. V shed 5 bases and J 1 base; nucleotides not matched to a gene: 4. This sample is drawn from a study of T cell changes during pregnancy in multiple sclerosis. The sequence came from a female donor with multiple sclerosis, enrolled in a pregnancy study. Material: peripheral blood, obtained in the first trimester of pregnancy. The chain employs TRBV30 and TRBJ1-2; 7 bases are shared with TRBD1. CDR3 nucleotide sequence: TGTGCCTGGGACAGGGTCAATAACTATGGCTACACCTTC. As protein: CAWDRVNNYGYTF.